This T cell receptor beta chain was obtained from a study of molecular identifiers for immune sequencing clone quantification. There are many counts of this clonotype. The germline CDR1 and CDR2 sequences are SGDLS and YYNGEE. With 0 bases removed from V and 0 bases from J, the gap between germline ends came to 15 bases. This CDR3 has 17 amino acids. When naive CD8 T cells were sorted, they were gated as CD8+CD4-CCR7+CD45RA+. Each CDR3 protein gets one entry after TCRdb re-called the PCR reads with MiXCR. The table has 460,000 or so distinct CDR3 sequences, 20% to 25% seen once. V is TRBV9 and J is TRBJ1-2; D is ambiguous. The sample consisted of naive CD8+ T cells from blood, with Jurkat cell RNA spiked in. Subset denoted: FACS-sorted CD8+CD4-CCR7+CD45RA+ naive T cells. The receptor comes from a human donor in good health. Some libraries in this study had Jurkat cell RNA spiked in. The CDR3 DNA reads as TGTGCCAGCAGCGTAGTCGCTGAAGGGCAGTCTAACTATGGCTACACCTTC. Translated: CASSVVAEGQSNYGYTF.